These T cell receptor beta chains were read from a single sample in a study of graft-versus-host responses after intestinal transplantation. The assay was immunoSEQ multiplex PCR, and TCRdb's table has in-frame clones only and misses some. The sample contains 90,000 to 130,000 clones, roughly 92% of which appear only once. No antigen has been identified for these receptors. Specimen: unstimulated CD4+ T cells sorted from spleen or lymph node cells, collected before transplant. The receptors shown here come from a human donor who was the organ donor for an intestinal transplant. The CDR3 runs from the conserved cysteine through the conserved F or W. The D gene is left open where the match is weak. Size is stated for part of the rows, as once, few or many counts, or as a class when the clone is expanded.

D gene,J gene,V gene,clone size,CDR3 protein,CDR3 DNA
TRBD1,TRBJ1-4,TRBV12-5,-,CASGGGQGGMEKLFF,TGTGCTAGTGGTGGGGGGCAGGGGGGTATGGAAAAACTGTTTTTT
TRBD2,TRBJ2-7,TRBV4-2,-,CASSQDPAGVSYEQYF,TGTGCCAGCAGCCAAGATCCAGCGGGAGTGTCCTACGAGCAGTACTTC
-,TRBJ2-7,TRBV10-3,-,CAISESGYEQYF,TGTGCCATCAGTGAGTCGGGCTACGAGCAGTACTTC
TRBD1,TRBJ2-3,TRBV28,-,CASSLRWTGGAGTDTQYF,TGTGCCAGCAGTTTACGATGGACAGGGGGCGCAGGGACAGATACGCAGTATTTT
-,TRBJ2-7,TRBV5-1,-,CASSLSWESYEQYF,TGCGCCAGCAGCTTGAGCTGGGAATCCTACGAGCAGTACTTC
-,TRBJ2-3,TRBV5-1,-,CASSFRTDSTDTQYF,TGCGCCAGCAGCTTTCGGACGGACAGCACAGATACGCAGTATTTT
TRBD2,TRBJ2-3,TRBV5-5,-,CASSSGLAGTDTQYF,TGTGCCAGCAGCTCGGGACTAGCGGGCACAGATACGCAGTATTTT
-,TRBJ1-2,TRBV19,-,CASSMFSGAQGYGYTF,TGTGCCAGTAGTATGTTTTCGGGGGCGCAGGGCTATGGCTACACCTTC
TRBD1,TRBJ2-7,TRBV7-7,few,CASSLRRGQTYEQYF,TGTGCCAGCAGCTTAAGACGGGGACAGACCTACGAGCAGTACTTC
TRBD1,TRBJ2-2,TRBV7-2,-,CASSSTGGRTGELFF,TGTGCCAGCAGCTCTACAGGGGGCCGCACCGGGGAGCTGTTTTTT
TRBD1,TRBJ2-3,TRBV29-1,-,CSVEQGSTDTQYF,TGCAGCGTCGAACAGGGGAGCACAGATACGCAGTATTTT